This T cell receptor beta chain stems from a study of CD8+CD57+ T cells in acquired aplastic anemia. Study at large: The mean DNA yield obtained from sorted CD4+ and CD8+ cells came to 3.2 ug. Mean read depth for CD4+ cells from healthy donors was some 11 million. Whole-study results and caveats: The number of CD8+ CDR3 sequences shared by patients and controls was under 35.

The CDR3 is 14 amino acids. V gave up 2 bases and J gave up 5 bases, with 12 bases separating them. The germline gives CDR1 LNHDA, CDR2 SQIVND (reference sequence). Genomic DNA acted as the template from which TCR beta VDJ combination and CDR3 sequence profiling were carried out. TCRdb called the reads again in MiXCR, with one record for every CDR3 protein. The table shows about 210,000 distinct CDR3 sequences, with around 60% occurring only once. For this clonotype: No antigen is known for it.

The receptor's source is a human donor in good health. The gene calls are TRBV19 and TRBJ2-5; a possible D gene is TRBD1 (5 bases). Sequenced material: sorted CD4+, CD8+, or CD8+CD57+ T cells (not recorded which) from PBMCs. The chain's CDR3 is CASSIQQGSETQYF. As DNA, the CDR3 is TGTGCCAGTAGTATACAGCAGGGCTCGGAGACCCAGTACTTC.